This record covers a single T cell receptor beta chain. This sample was included in a study of cytomegalovirus exposure and HLA in healthy donors. In the PCR, 60 Vbeta and 13 Jbeta primers were used. The data were produced by immunoSEQ multiplex PCR, yet TCRdb's version contains in-frame clones alone and is incomplete. In the table there are about 190,000 clones, roughly 77% of which are singletons. The V gene lost 1 base and the J gene lost 7 bases, with 7 bases spanning the gap. Germline CDR1 reads MNHEY; CDR2 reads SVGAGI. This CDR3 is built from 12 residues. The source of this sequence is a woman between 50 and 59 years old in good health and CMV-seronegative. What was sequenced was PBMCs. The chain joins TRBV6-5 to TRBJ1-2; a possible D gene is TRBD1 (5 bases). CDR3 nucleotide sequence: TGTGCCAGCAGTTACTACACAGGTGGCTACACCTTC. This translates into CASSYYTGGYTF.